The table lists the clone carrying this T cell receptor beta chain with a few counts. The antigen is undetermined. All of the isolated RNA was reverse transcribed, so expressed TCRB transcripts were sequenced. Sequenced by immunoSEQ multiplex PCR; TCRdb stores in-frame clones only, minus some. Among about 410,000 clones listed, approximately 15% were seen once. The source of the sample is a study of beta chain features in type 1 diabetes. General study findings and limits: Insertions at VDJ junctions were less frequent in type 1 diabetes patients. These patients also deleted more nucleotides at the same junctions.

Germline-derived CDR1 and CDR2 are SEHNR and FQNEAQ (reference sequence). V was clipped by 5 bases and J by 3 bases; unmatched bases: 3. The CDR3 is 13 residues long. This sequence was found in a young man in good health. Material for sequencing was naive CD4+ T cells from blood. The V and J genes are TRBV7-9 and TRBJ1-2; 7 positions agree with TRBD1. The CDR3 DNA is TGTGCCAGCAGCGAGGGACAGCACTATGGCTACACCTTC. Protein product: CASSEGQHYGYTF.